These 12 T cell receptor beta chains originate from one sample sequenced in a study of cytotoxic CD8 clonotypes in ibrutinib-treated CLL. Here immunoSEQ multiplex PCR was the method, and the copy in TCRdb shows in-frame clones only, minus some. The sample has 110,000 to 150,000 clones, around 90% seen once; the top ten hold 9.5% to 14%. Material: PBMCs, obtained after 12 months of ibrutinib treatment. These receptors were obtained from a human donor with chronic lymphocytic leukemia.

V is TRBV6-5 and J is TRBJ2-7, with D tentatively TRBD1 or TRBD2 (5 bases each). Trimming removed 7 bases from V and 4 bases from J, with 17 bases in between. The germline CDR1 and CDR2 sequences are MNHEY and SVGAGI. The CDR3 is made up of 14 amino acids. CDR3 protein: CASKVGGDGYEQYF. CDR3 bases: TGTGCCAGCAAGGTTGGGGGAGATGGGTACGAGCAGTACTTC.

This rearrangement joins TRBV15 to TRBJ1-5; D is undetermined. V lost 0 bases to trimming and J lost 3 bases, with 9 bases between them. CDR3 length equals 15 residues. Germline CDR1 LNHNV, CDR2 YYDKDF (reference sequence). As DNA, the CDR3 is TGTGCCACCAGCAGAGAGGCAGGACCCAATCAGCCCCAGCATTTT. The encoded protein is CATSREAGPNQPQHF.

This clone was seen a handful of times. This chain links TRBV4-1 with TRBJ2-7; no firm D call. The V and J ends lost 1 base and 6 bases respectively, with 10 bases between them. The CDR3 totals 13 residues. Germline CDR1 and CDR2: MGHRA and YSYEKL. Here the CDR3 DNA reads TGCGCCAGCAGCCAAGTTGAGGAGACCGAGCAGTACTTC. It yields the protein CASSQVEETEQYF.

The chain links TRBV11-2 to TRBJ2-1; a possible D gene is TRBD2 (6 bases). Germline V gene lookup returns CDR1 SGHAT and CDR2 FQNNGV. This CDR3 region has 13 residues. The V gene lost 5 bases and the J gene lost 11 bases, with 16 bases spanning the gap. CDR3 coding DNA: TGTGCCAGCAGCCAGGCGGGGATGGGGCAGCAGTTCTTC. It encodes CASSQAGMGQQFF.

The chain recombines TRBV18 with TRBJ1-2; 7 bases map to TRBD1. CDR3 size: 12 residues. V trimming: 4 bases; J trimming: 14 bases; junction bases outside the gene matches: 10. The V gene's germline CDR1 is KGHSH and CDR2 LQKENI. CDR3 coding DNA: TGTGCCAGCTCACTCTCTAGCGGACAGGCTACCTTC. It encodes CASSLSSGQATF.

The rearrangement links TRBV4-1 to TRBJ2-1; D ambiguous. CDR1 and CDR2 (germline): MGHRA, YSYEKL. Trimming took off 0 bases at V and 0 bases at J, with 6 bases between the two ends. The CDR3 length is 15 residues. CDR3 amino acids: CASSQEDGSYNEQFF. For the CDR3, the DNA is TGCGCCAGCAGCCAAGAAGATGGCTCCTACAATGAGCAGTTCTTC.

The chain combines TRBV14 with TRBJ2-1; 8 positions match TRBD2. The CDR3 contains 16 residues. The trim removed 5 bases at V and 7 bases at J, leaving 13 bases unmatched. The germline CDR1 and CDR2 sequences are SGHDN and FVKESK. In DNA, the CDR3 is TGTGCCAGCAGCTCCATGGGGGCTAGCGGGCGGAATGAGCAGTTCTTC. Translated: CASSSMGASGRNEQFF.

This rearrangement joins TRBV28 to TRBJ1-1, with 8 bases matching TRBD1. The germline gives CDR1 MDHEN, CDR2 SYDVKM. The CDR3 runs to 18 residues. The junction had 18 bases not matched to a gene; V was cut back by 5 bases and J by 4 bases. DNA for the CDR3: TGTGCCAGCAGTCTCAACCGGAACACAGGGGGTCGTAGCACTGAAGCTTTCTTT. It yields the protein CASSLNRNTGGRSTEAFF.

The chain has TRBV19 and TRBJ2-1; 13 positions match TRBD2. CDR3 length: 17 residues. The J segment lost 1 base and the V segment lost 5 bases, leaving 5 bases of the junction unmatched. The germline V gene has CDR1 LNHDA and CDR2 SQIVND (reference sequence). CDR3 sequence reads: CASSRQTSGGSYNEQFF. In nucleotides, the CDR3 is TGTGCCAGTAGTCGCCAGACTAGCGGGGGGTCCTACAATGAGCAGTTCTTC.

The chain recombines TRBV27 with TRBJ2-2, with D unresolved. V was shortened by 4 bases and J by 6 bases, with 6 bases between the two germline ends. CDR3 length: 12 amino acids. The germline V gene encodes CDR1 MNHEY and CDR2 SMNVEV (reference sequence). The CDR3 sequence is CASSYGPGELFF. In DNA, the CDR3 is TGTGCCAGCAGTTATGGGCCCGGGGAGCTGTTTTTT.

The V and J genes are TRBV28 and TRBJ1-4; D not certain. Trimming took off 3 bases at V and 8 bases at J, with 10 bases between the two ends. The CDR3 is 13 residues long. Germline-derived CDR1 and CDR2 are MDHEN and SYDVKM. CDR3 protein: CASSLRPREKLFF. The DNA of the CDR3 is TGTGCCAGCAGTTTGAGGCCTAGGGAAAAACTGTTTTTT.

The J gene is TRBJ1-3, the V gene TRBV27, with TRBD1 identical over 8 bases. CDR1 is MNHEY and CDR2 is SMNVEV in the germline V gene (reference sequence). The V segment lost 4 bases and the J segment 0 bases; nucleotides outside the gene matches: 11. This CDR3 contains 18 residues. CDR3 in amino acids: CASSSFPIGQGSGNTIYF. The CDR3 DNA reads as TGTGCCAGCAGTTCTTTCCCTATCGGACAGGGCTCTGGAAACACCATATATTTT.